This T cell receptor beta chain is drawn from a study of post-analysis software for immune sequencing data. Points from the study as a whole: The five TRBV segments detected at higher frequency in patients than in controls included TRBV5-6, TRBV5-1 and TRBV20-1.

Prepared TCR beta cDNA libraries contained unique molecular identifiers. Each CDR3 protein is one row after TCRdb ran MiXCR on the PCR reads. The sample has roughly 400,000 distinct CDR3 sequences, less than 40% seen once; the top ten hold under 9%. CDR1 is DFQATT and CDR2 is SNEGSKA in the germline V gene (reference sequence). This CDR3 comprises 19 residues. Germline trimming cut 1 base from V and 0 bases from J; bases unmatched to any gene: 12. With respect to this clonotype: Its antigen is undetermined.

Sample: blood. V gene TRBV20-1 combines with J gene TRBJ2-3; TRBD2 agrees at 11 bases. This clonotype originated in a girl aged 2 to 9 with multiple sclerosis. The CDR3 sequence is CSARVLLAGVRSSTDTQYF. The CDR3, as DNA: TGCAGTGCTAGAGTCCTACTAGCGGGGGTGCGATCTAGCACAGATACGCAGTATTTT.